The next 18 T cell receptor beta chains were all read from a single sample in a study of cytomegalovirus exposure and HLA in healthy donors listed by TCRdb under 2017. The library was built by means of the immunoSEQ multiplex PCR assay. For the multiplex PCR, a mixture combining 60 forward primers for TCR Vbeta segments and 13 reverse primers for TCR Jbeta segments was used. The source is immuneACCESS, and TCRdb retained only in-frame sequences with V and J called. Part of the clones is not carried over; for the studies checked, unresolved V genes explain less than half of this, and the remainder is unexplained. The table for this sample lists about 82,000 clones; approximately 80% of them were counted only once. The ten top clones hold over 3% of the sample. Sequencing was performed on PBMCs. All receptors derive from a middle-aged man in good health and CMV-seronegative.

The genes are TRBV7-2 and TRBJ2-5; D is unresolved. The germline gives CDR1 SGHTA, CDR2 FQGNSA. V shed 0 bases and J shed 7 bases, with 6 bases lying between them. This CDR3 region has 12 residues. The CDR3 region has the DNA TGTGCCAGCAGCTTAGCGCGCGGGACCCAGTACTTC. Translating it yields CASSLARGTQYF. The complete variable domain, with remaining parts taken from reference TRBV7-2 and TRBJ2-5, reads GAGVSQSPSNKVTEKGKDVELRCDPISGHTALYWYRQSLGQGLEFLIYFQGNSAPDKSGLPSDRFSAERTGGSVSTLTIQRTQQEDSAVYLCASSLARGTQYFGPGTRLLVL.

The chain has TRBV5-1 and TRBJ1-2; 8 bases fit TRBD1. Germline V gives CDR1 SGHRS, CDR2 YFSETQ. The junction had 7 bases not matched to a gene; V was cut back by 4 bases and J by 2 bases. There are 15 residues in the CDR3. CDR3 DNA sequence: TGCGCCAGCAGCATACAGGGGGACGCGAACTATGGCTACACCTTC. Its protein product is CASSIQGDANYGYTF. The whole variable domain, filled in from reference TRBV5-1 and TRBJ1-2, reads KAGVTQTPRYLIKTRGQQVTLSCSPISGHRSVSWYQQTPGQGLQFLFEYFSETQRNKGNFPGRFSGRQFSNSRSEMNVSTLELGDSALYLCASSIQGDANYGYTFGSGTRLTVV.

The genes are TRBV14 and TRBJ1-1; D is uncertain. Germline-derived CDR1 and CDR2 are SGHDN and FVKESK. Trimming removed 0 bases at V and 5 bases at J, with 10 bases between. This CDR3 contains 14 residues. The CDR3 nucleotides are TGTGCCAGCAGCCAAGAAGCGAGGCGGACTGAAGCTTTCTTT. Amino acid sequence: CASSQEARRTEAFF.

A single count supports this clone. The chain has TRBV10-3 and TRBJ2-3, with TRBD2 matching over 9 bases. This CDR3 is 15 amino acids long. The V segment lost 3 bases and the J segment 4 bases; nucleotides outside the gene matches: 5. Germline CDR1 and CDR2: ENHRY and SYGVKD. CDR3 amino acids: CAISEASGKPDTQYF. CDR3 bases: TGTGCCATCAGTGAAGCTAGCGGGAAACCAGATACGCAGTATTTT.

The genes are TRBV19 and TRBJ2-2; no clear D gene. The V and J ends lost 10 bases and 4 bases respectively, with 22 bases between them. The CDR3 covers 16 residues. Germline loops: CDR1 LNHDA, CDR2 SQIVND (reference sequence). The DNA for the CDR3 is TGTGCCACCAAAGACTCAGTAGGCACGGGCACCGGGGAGCTGTTTTTT. Translating gives CATKDSVGTGTGELFF. The variable domain in full, with the rest retrieved from reference TRBV19 and TRBJ2-2, is DGGITQSPKYLFRKEGQNVTLSCEQNLNHDAMYWYRQDPGQGLRLIYYSQIVNDFQKGDIAEGYSVSREKKESFPLTVTSAQKNPTAFYLCATKDSVGTGTGELFFGEGSRLTVL.

The table lists this clone with a few counts. The chain employs TRBV9 and TRBJ2-1; TRBD2 is a possible D gene (5 bases). V was cut by 4 bases and J by 0 bases, with 14 bases left in between. Germline values: CDR1 SGDLS, CDR2 YYNGEE. The CDR3 runs to 16 residues. This CDR3 reads CASSPRLGSSYNEQFF. The CDR3 coding sequence is TGTGCCAGCAGCCCCAGACTTGGGAGCTCCTACAATGAGCAGTTCTTC. Variable domain in full (rest from reference TRBV9 and TRBJ2-1): DSGVTQTPKHLITATGQRVTLRCSPRSGDLSVYWYQQSLDQGLQFLIQYYNGEERAKGNILERFSAQQFPDLHSELNLSSLELGDSALYFCASSPRLGSSYNEQFFGPGTRLTVL.

The genes are TRBV6-5 and TRBJ1-6; D gene ambiguous. V was pared by 2 bases and J by 0 bases, with 8 bases between. Per the germline V gene, CDR1 is MNHEY and CDR2 is SVGAGI. The CDR3 spans 16 residues. Written as DNA, the CDR3 is TGTGCCAGCAGTTACGGAGGTAGCTCCTATAATTCACCCCTCCACTTT. Its protein product is CASSYGGSSYNSPLHF.

V and J are TRBV10-3 and TRBJ2-3, with D perhaps matching TRBD1 (6 bases). CDR3 length equals 14 residues. Germline V CDR1 and CDR2: ENHRY, SYGVKD. Trimming removed 6 bases from V and 0 bases from J, with 10 bases in between. CDR3 sequence reads: CAIRPDSSTDTQYF. CDR3 DNA sequence: TGTGCCATCAGACCGGACAGTAGCACAGATACGCAGTATTTT.

This clone was seen a few times. CDR3: CASGGGVQAEETQYF. In DNA form, the CDR3 reads TGTGCCTCTGGTGGGGGGGTTCAGGCGGAAGAGACCCAGTACTTC. The J gene is TRBJ2-5, the V gene TRBV7-8, with TRBD2 matching 7 bases. The V segment lost 11 bases and the J segment 3 bases; nucleotides outside the gene matches: 15. This CDR3 region has 15 residues. The V gene's germline CDR1 is SGHVS and CDR2 FQNEAQ.

V usage is TRBV7-9 and J usage is TRBJ1-4, with 7 positions matching TRBD1. The CDR3 length is 16 residues. With V trimmed by 5 bases and J by 4 bases, 10 bases remained unmatched. Germline loops: CDR1 SEHNR, CDR2 FQNEAQ (reference sequence). CDR3 amino acids: CASSPGQGVINEKLFF. CDR3 bases: TGTGCCAGCAGCCCCGGTCAGGGGGTTATTAATGAAAAACTGTTTTTT.

The V gene is TRBV14, the J gene TRBJ2-3; D unresolved. The V gene's germline CDR1 is SGHDN and CDR2 FVKESK. This CDR3 has 14 amino acids. The V gene lost 1 base and the J gene lost 3 bases, with 8 bases spanning the gap. The CDR3 loop reads CASSQGQVTDTQYF. The CDR3 nucleotides are TGTGCCAGCAGCCAAGGGCAGGTGACAGATACGCAGTATTTT.

The chain joins TRBV11-2 to TRBJ2-7, with 10 nucleotides matching TRBD2. Trimming at V came to 2 bases and at J to 3 bases, leaving 1 base not matched to a gene. The length of the CDR3 is 14 residues. Germline CDR1 SGHAT, CDR2 FQNNGV. DNA for the CDR3: TGTGCCAGCAGCTTACTAGCGGGGGACTACGAGCAGTACTTC. It specifies CASSLLAGDYEQYF.

This clone is a singleton in its sample. The V call is TRBV30, the J call TRBJ2-1, with unresolved D. Germline V CDR1 and CDR2: GTSNPN, SVGIG (reference sequence). The CDR3 has 11 residues. With 0 bases removed from V and 7 bases from J, the gap between germline ends came to 4 bases. The CDR3 region is CAWSVLNEQFF. CDR3 DNA sequence: TGTGCCTGGAGTGTACTAAATGAGCAGTTCTTC. The complete variable domain, with remaining parts taken from reference TRBV30 and TRBJ2-1, reads SQTIHQWPATLVQPVGSPLSLECTVEGTSNPNLYWYRQAAGRGLQLLFYSVGIGQISSEVPQNLSASRPQDRQFILSSKKLLLSDSGFYLCAWSVLNEQFFGPGTRLTVL.

This chain uses TRBV6-6 with TRBJ1-4; tentatively, D is TRBD1 (5 bases). Trimming left V 6 bases short and J 5 bases short, with 13 bases between. Per the germline V gene, CDR1 is MNHNY and CDR2 is SVGAGI (reference sequence). The CDR3 consists of 14 residues. The CDR3, as DNA: TGTGCCAGCAGGACCGACGGGGGGAATGAAAAACTGTTTTTT. Translating it yields CASRTDGGNEKLFF.

The rearrangement joins TRBV9 to TRBJ2-7; TRBD1 is a possible D gene (6 bases). The CDR3 is 14 residues long. V was cut by 3 bases and J by 0 bases, with 10 bases left in between. CDR1 and CDR2 from the germline V gene are SGDLS and YYNGEE. The CDR3 DNA reads as TGTGCCAGCAGCGCCCAGACAGGCTCCTACGAGCAGTACTTC. The encoded protein is CASSAQTGSYEQYF. Filled out from reference TRBV9 and TRBJ2-7, the complete variable domain reads DSGVTQTPKHLITATGQRVTLRCSPRSGDLSVYWYQQSLDQGLQFLIQYYNGEERAKGNILERFSAQQFPDLHSELNLSSLELGDSALYFCASSAQTGSYEQYFGPGTRLTVT.

The V gene is TRBV28, the J gene TRBJ1-2; TRBD1 matches at 11 bases. Losses at the gene ends were 7 bases for V and 7 bases for J; bases not matched to a gene: 14. The CDR3 runs 16 residues. CDR1 and CDR2 from the germline V gene are MDHEN and SYDVKM. The CDR3 nucleotides are TGTGCCAGCACCCGGGACAGGGGGGTTTATTGGGGTGGCTACACCTTC. Protein sequence: CASTRDRGVYWGGYTF.

This clone was found a few times. The chain has TRBV29-1 and TRBJ2-1; the match to TRBD2 covers 11 bases. The germline CDR1 and CDR2 sequences are SQVTM and ANQGSEA. This CDR3 is 17 amino acids long. J gave up 8 bases and V 0 bases, and 12 bases lay outside the gene matches. The DNA of the CDR3 is TGCAGCGTTGAAGATCGTGGGCTAGCGGGGGGCCGGTATGAGCAGTTCTTC. It translates to CSVEDRGLAGGRYEQFF.

This clone was detected only a few times. The rearrangement uses TRBV11-2 and TRBJ2-5, with a tentative D call TRBD1 (6 bases). The V end lost 1 base, the J end lost 2 bases, and 11 bases lay between the germline ends. The CDR3 consists of 15 residues. Per the germline V gene, CDR1 is SGHAT and CDR2 is FQNNGV. CDR3 sequence reads: CASSLVDRKQETQYF. The CDR3 DNA reads TGTGCCAGCAGCTTAGTGGACAGAAAGCAAGAGACCCAGTACTTC.